The 14 T cell receptor beta chains in this list originate from one sample, sequenced in a study of cytomegalovirus exposure and HLA in healthy donors. The study ran its PCR with 60 Vbeta and 13 Jbeta primers. Some clones are missing from TCRdb's copy, which holds only in-frame ones; the method was immunoSEQ multiplex PCR. Among more than 95,000 clones listed, roughly 72% were seen once. Sequencing was done on a sample of PBMCs. The receptor set was obtained from a woman between 45 and 60 years old in good health and CMV-seropositive.

The V and J genes are TRBV30 and TRBJ2-6; no reliable D call. Per germline, CDR1 GTSNPN and CDR2 SVGIG (reference sequence). The CDR3 is made up of 14 amino acids. Trimming took 7 bases from V and 1 from J, leaving 11 bases between them. Here the CDR3 reads CASQMASGANVLTF. The CDR3 DNA is TGTGCCTCCCAGATGGCATCTGGGGCCAACGTCCTGACTTTC.

The chain employs TRBV2 and TRBJ2-4; the D gene is possibly TRBD1 (6 bases). Germline lookup yields CDR1 SNHLY and CDR2 FYNNEI. This CDR3 has 13 amino acids. V lost 6 bases to trimming and J lost 2 bases, with 8 bases between them. The CDR3 spells CASSGQTKNIQYF. The CDR3 DNA reads TGTGCCAGCAGCGGACAGACCAAAAACATTCAGTACTTC.

The chain recombines TRBV9 with TRBJ1-3, with D perhaps TRBD1 (6 bases). Germline V gene lookup returns CDR1 SGDLS and CDR2 YYNGEE. There are 14 residues in the CDR3. Trimming removed 6 bases from V and 1 base from J, with 11 bases in between. DNA of the CDR3: TGTGCCAGCAACACACAGGGTTCTGGAAACACCATATATTTT. Translated: CASNTQGSGNTIYF.

The CDR3 reads CATRQGRDQPQHF. CDR3 coding DNA: TGTGCCACGCGACAGGGGCGGGATCAGCCCCAGCATTTT. The gene calls are TRBV10-3 and TRBJ1-5; 8 bases align to TRBD1. Germline assignment: CDR1 ENHRY and CDR2 SYGVKD. V was clipped by 10 bases and J by 5 bases; unmatched bases: 7. The CDR3 has 13 residues.

The rearrangement uses TRBV30 and TRBJ1-1, with a possible D match to TRBD1 (5 bases). Germline V CDR1 and CDR2: GTSNPN, SVGIG (reference sequence). CDR3 length equals 13 residues. The V and J ends lost 2 bases and 5 bases respectively, with 12 bases between them. The CDR3 DNA is TGTGCCTGGAGTCCGGGGGTTGGGACTGAAGCTTTCTTT. Protein product: CAWSPGVGTEAFF.

The gene calls are TRBV21-1 and TRBJ2-7; the table's D call, TRBD1, was not checked against the DNA. TRBV21-1 is flagged as a pseudogene. The CDR3 totals 20 residues. CDR3: CARSGAELDRGPGPIYEQYF. The CDR3 DNA follows: TGTGCCAGATCTGGGGCGGAACTGGACAGGGGCCCCGGACCGATCTACGAGCAGTACTTC.

This clone was recorded once. The V call is TRBV28, the J call TRBJ1-1; tentative D call: TRBD1 (6 bases). Trimming took 1 base from V and 1 from J, leaving 25 bases between them. The germline V gene has CDR1 MDHEN and CDR2 SYDVKM. This CDR3 is 20 amino acids long. The DNA of the CDR3 is TGTGCCAGCAGTTTATTCGGGGAAGGTTGGGGGCGATTTTCGAACACTGAAGCTTTCTTT. Translating it yields CASSLFGEGWGRFSNTEAFF.

The genes are TRBV28 and TRBJ1-2; TRBD1 matches 7 bases. The CDR3 contains 13 residues. V trimming: 3 bases; J trimming: 11 bases; junction bases outside the gene matches: 9. Germline V gene lookup returns CDR1 MDHEN and CDR2 SYDVKM. As DNA, the CDR3 is TGTGCCAGCAGTTTCGGTCCACAGGGGATATACACCTTC. Its protein is CASSFGPQGIYTF.

This rearrangement joins TRBV7-9 to TRBJ1-2; 10 bases fit TRBD1. CDR1 SEHNR and CDR2 FQNEAQ come from the germline V gene (reference sequence). This CDR3 contains 12 residues. The V and J ends lost 1 base and 12 bases, in that order; junction bases with no gene match: 2. For the CDR3, the DNA is TGTGCCAGCAGCTTAGGAGGGACAGGGGACACCTTC. It specifies CASSLGGTGDTF.

The rearrangement links TRBV4-2 to TRBJ2-7; a weak D match, TRBD2 (5 bases). This CDR3 spans 18 amino acids. V was cut by 0 bases and J by 0 bases, with 18 bases left in between. Germline CDR1 and CDR2: LGHNA and YNFKEQ. The CDR3 here is CASSQDYRGWPTSYEQYF. CDR3 DNA sequence: TGTGCCAGCAGCCAAGACTACAGAGGGTGGCCCACCTCCTACGAGCAGTACTTC.

The chain uses TRBV4-2 and TRBJ2-3, with D tentatively TRBD2 (5 bases). Germline CDR1 reads LGHNA; CDR2 reads YNFKEQ. Trimming left V 0 bases short and J 4 bases short, with 11 bases between. The CDR3 runs 15 residues. The CDR3 bases are TGTGCCAGCAGCCAAGATGACGGGCGGGCAGATACGCAGTATTTT. It specifies CASSQDDGRADTQYF.

The rearrangement joins TRBV30 to TRBJ2-7, with TRBD1 identical over 8 bases. Germline V gene lookup returns CDR1 GTSNPN and CDR2 SVGIG (reference sequence). Trimming at V came to 1 base and at J to 3 bases, leaving 11 bases not matched to a gene. CDR3 length equals 16 residues. CDR3: CAWSGETGVKNYEQYF. The CDR3 nucleotides are TGTGCCTGGAGTGGGGAGACAGGGGTGAAGAACTACGAGCAGTACTTC. Variable domain in full (rest from reference TRBV30 and TRBJ2-7): SQTIHQWPATLVQPVGSPLSLECTVEGTSNPNLYWYRQAAGRGLQLLFYSVGIGQISSEVPQNLSASRPQDRQFILSSKKLLLSDSGFYLCAWSGETGVKNYEQYFGPGTRLTVT.

The V call is TRBV7-9, the J call TRBJ1-3, with unresolved D. CDR3 length equals 16 residues. Germline V gives CDR1 SEHNR, CDR2 FQNEAQ (reference sequence). The V end was cut by 5 bases, the J end by 0 bases, with 14 bases between. The CDR3 sequence is CASSPEGKTSGNTIYF. The DNA of the CDR3 is TGTGCCAGCAGCCCCGAGGGAAAAACCTCTGGAAACACCATATATTTT.

J is TRBJ2-7 and V is TRBV9; D uncertain. The CDR3 contains 14 residues. The V end lost 1 base, the J end lost 0 bases, and 8 bases lay between the germline ends. Germline CDR1 SGDLS, CDR2 YYNGEE. The CDR3 DNA reads as TGTGCCAGCAGCGTATCTTCTACCTCCTACGAGCAGTACTTC. It specifies CASSVSSTSYEQYF.